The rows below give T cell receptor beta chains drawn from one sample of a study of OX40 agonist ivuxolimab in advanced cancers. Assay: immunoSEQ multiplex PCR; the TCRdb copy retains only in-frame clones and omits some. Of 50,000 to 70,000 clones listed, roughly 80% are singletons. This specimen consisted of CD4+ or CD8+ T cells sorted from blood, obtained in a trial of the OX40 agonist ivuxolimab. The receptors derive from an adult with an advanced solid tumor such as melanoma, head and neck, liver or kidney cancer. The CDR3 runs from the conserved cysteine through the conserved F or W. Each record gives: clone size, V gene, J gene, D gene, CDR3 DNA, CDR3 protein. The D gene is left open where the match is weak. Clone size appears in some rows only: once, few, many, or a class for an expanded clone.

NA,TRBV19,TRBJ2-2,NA,TGTGCCAGTAGTATCGGGACTTGGGGCCCGAACACCGGGGAGCTGTTTTTT,CASSIGTWGPNTGELFF
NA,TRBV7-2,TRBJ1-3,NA,TGTGCCAGCAGCTTAGAATCCTCGGGAAACACCATATATTTT,CASSLESSGNTIYF
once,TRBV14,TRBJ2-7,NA,TGTGCCAGCAGCCTAGTTGGAATCTACGAGCAGTACTTC,CASSLVGIYEQYF
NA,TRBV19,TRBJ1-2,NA,TGTGCCAGTAGTATAGTGCGTCCCTATGGCTACACCTTC,CASSIVRPYGYTF
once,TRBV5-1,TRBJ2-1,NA,TGCGCCAGCAGTTCTCCCCTGGAGGGCATTGATTACAATGAGCAGTTCTTC,CASSSPLEGIDYNEQFF
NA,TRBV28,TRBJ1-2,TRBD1,TGTGCCAGCAGCCCGGGACAGGGGATCTATGGCTACACCTTC,CASSPGQGIYGYTF
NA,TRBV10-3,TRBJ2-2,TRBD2,TGTGCCACCCTGGGGCTAGCGGGAGCCGGGGAGCTGTTTTTT,CATLGLAGAGELFF
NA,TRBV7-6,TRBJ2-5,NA,TGTGCCAGCAGCTTAGCGCGGAAGGGGCTTGGGGAGACCCAGTACTTC,CASSLARKGLGETQYF
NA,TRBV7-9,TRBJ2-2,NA,TGTGCCAGCAGCTTAATCCCTTTCTCGGCCGGGGAGCTGTTTTTT,CASSLIPFSAGELFF
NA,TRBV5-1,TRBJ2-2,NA,TGCGCCAGCAGCTCCAGCACCGGGGAGCTGTTTTTT,CASSSSTGELFF
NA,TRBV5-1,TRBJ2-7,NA,TGCGCCAGCACCACCCCAAGATACGAGCAGTACTTC,CASTTPRYEQYF
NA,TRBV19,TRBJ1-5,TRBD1,TGTGCCAGTAACCCCGGGACAGGACGCAATCAGCCCCAGCATTTT,CASNPGTGRNQPQHF
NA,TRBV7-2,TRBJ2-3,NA,TGTGCCAGCAGCCCTAGGGAACTCACAGATACGCAGTATTTT,CASSPRELTDTQYF
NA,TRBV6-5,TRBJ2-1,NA,TGTGCCAGCAGTTTAGGGGGGTCCACCTACAATGAGCAGTTCTTC,CASSLGGSTYNEQFF
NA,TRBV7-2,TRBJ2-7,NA,TGTGCCAGCAGCTTAGGGACCCAACGGGAGCAGTACTTC,CASSLGTQREQYF
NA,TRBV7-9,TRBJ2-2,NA,TGTGCCAGCAGGATGAATTCTGGGGAGCTGTTTTTT,CASRMNSGELFF
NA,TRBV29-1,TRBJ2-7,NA,TGCAGCGTTGTGAGTATACGGTCCTACGAGCAGTACTTC,CSVVSIRSYEQYF
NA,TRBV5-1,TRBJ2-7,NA,TGCGCCGCCCCAGGAGAGCTCAGGGGTTCCGAGCAGTACTTC,CAAPGELRGSEQYF
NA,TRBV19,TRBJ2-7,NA,TGTGCCAGTAGTATAGGCCCTAGGCGGAGCTCCTACGAGCAGTACTTC,CASSIGPRRSSYEQYF
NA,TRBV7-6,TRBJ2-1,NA,TGTGCCAGCAGCTTTACTTCCTACAATGAGCAGTTCTTC,CASSFTSYNEQFF
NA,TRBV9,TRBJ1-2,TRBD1,TGTGCCAGCAGCGGACGACAGGGAGCTAACTATGGCTACACCTTC,CASSGRQGANYGYTF
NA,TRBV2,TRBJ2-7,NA,TGTGCCAGCAGTGATCAGGGAACCTACGAGCAGTACTTC,CASSDQGTYEQYF
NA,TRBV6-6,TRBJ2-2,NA,TGTGCCAGCAGTTACTCGGGGAACACCGGGGAGCTGTTTTTT,CASSYSGNTGELFF
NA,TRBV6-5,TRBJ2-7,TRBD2,TGTGCCAGCAGGGTAGCGGGGGTCTCCTACGAGCAGTACTTC,CASRVAGVSYEQYF
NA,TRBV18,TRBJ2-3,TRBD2,TGTGCCAGCTCACCACTAATGGGCGGGAGTATGGATACGCAGTATTTT,CASSPLMGGSMDTQYF
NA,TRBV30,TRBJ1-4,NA,TGTGCCTGGGGAGACGGGGTTCCTAATGAAAAACTGTTTTTT,CAWGDGVPNEKLFF